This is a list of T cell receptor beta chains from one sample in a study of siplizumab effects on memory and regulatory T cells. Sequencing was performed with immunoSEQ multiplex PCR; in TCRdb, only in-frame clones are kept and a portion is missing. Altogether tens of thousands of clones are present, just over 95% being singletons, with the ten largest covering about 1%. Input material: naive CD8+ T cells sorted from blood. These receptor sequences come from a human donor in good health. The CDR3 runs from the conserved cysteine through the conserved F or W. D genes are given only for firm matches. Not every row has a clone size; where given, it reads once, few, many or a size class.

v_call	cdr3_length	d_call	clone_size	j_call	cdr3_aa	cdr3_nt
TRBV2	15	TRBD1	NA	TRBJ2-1	CASSGGTGAGNEQFF	TGTGCCAGCAGTGGCGGGACAGGGGCGGGCAATGAGCAGTTCTTC
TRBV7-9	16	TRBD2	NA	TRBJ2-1	CASSSGLAGAYNEQFF	TGTGCCAGCAGCTCCGGACTAGCGGGGGCCTACAATGAGCAGTTCTTC
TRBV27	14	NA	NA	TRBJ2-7	CASSFRGEAYEQYF	TGTGCCAGCAGTTTTCGGGGCGAAGCCTACGAGCAGTACTTC
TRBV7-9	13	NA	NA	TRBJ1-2	CASSPPFGDGYTF	TGTGCCAGCAGTCCGCCCTTTGGGGATGGCTACACCTTC
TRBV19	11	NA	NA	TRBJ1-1	CASSIGREAFF	TGTGCCAGTAGTATTGGCCGTGAAGCTTTCTTT
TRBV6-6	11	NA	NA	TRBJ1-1	CASSYGTEAFF	TGTGCCAGCAGTTACGGCACTGAAGCTTTCTTT
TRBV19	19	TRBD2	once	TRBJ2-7	CASSIGVPGRTSGTYEQYF	TGTGCCAGTAGTATAGGGGTCCCGGGTCGGACTAGCGGGACCTACGAGCAGTACTTC
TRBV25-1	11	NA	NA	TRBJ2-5	CASSATETQYF	TGTGCCAGCAGTGCTACAGAGACCCAGTACTTC
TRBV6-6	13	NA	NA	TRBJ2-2	CASRTHVPGELFF	TGTGCCAGCAGGACCCACGTCCCCGGGGAGCTGTTTTTT
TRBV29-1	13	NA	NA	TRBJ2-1	CSVVGLTYNEQFF	TGCAGCGTTGTAGGGCTTACATACAATGAGCAGTTCTTC
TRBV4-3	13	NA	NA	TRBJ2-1	CASSLDGLNEQFF	TGCGCCAGCAGCCTCGACGGACTAAATGAGCAGTTCTTC
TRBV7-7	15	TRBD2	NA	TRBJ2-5	CASSAGLAGGETQYF	TGTGCTAGCAGCGCGGGGCTAGCGGGAGGAGAGACCCAGTACTTC
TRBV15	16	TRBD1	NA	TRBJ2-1	CATSLTGTGGYNEQFF	TGTGCCACCAGCCTCACCGGGACAGGGGGCTACAATGAGCAGTTCTTC
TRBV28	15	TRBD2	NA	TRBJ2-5	CASSSSGDPQETQYF	TGTGCCAGCAGCTCCAGCGGGGACCCCCAAGAGACCCAGTACTTC
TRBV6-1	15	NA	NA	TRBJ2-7	CASSELGGRSYEQYF	TGTGCCAGCAGTGAATTAGGAGGGCGCAGTTACGAGCAGTACTTC
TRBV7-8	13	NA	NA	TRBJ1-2	CASSSTEDYGYTF	TGTGCCAGCAGCTCGACGGAGGACTATGGCTACACCTTC
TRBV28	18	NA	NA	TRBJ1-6	CASSLRSIRGVGNSPLHF	TGTGCCAGCAGTTTAAGATCGATCCGGGGGGTAGGGAATTCACCCCTCCACTTT
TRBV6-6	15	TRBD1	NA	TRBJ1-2	CASSHTKTGDYGYTF	TGTGCCAGCAGCCACACCAAGACAGGGGACTATGGCTACACCTTC
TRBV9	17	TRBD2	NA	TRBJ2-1	CASSARLAGGQVGEQFF	TGTGCCAGCAGCGCCAGACTAGCGGGAGGGCAGGTGGGTGAGCAGTTCTTC
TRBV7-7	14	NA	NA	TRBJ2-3	CASSLKRDTDTQYF	TGTGCTAGCAGCTTAAAACGGGACACAGATACGCAGTATTTT
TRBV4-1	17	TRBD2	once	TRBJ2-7	CASSQKGLAGSSYEQYF	TGCGCCAGCAGCCAAAAGGGACTAGCGGGGTCCTCCTACGAGCAGTACTTC
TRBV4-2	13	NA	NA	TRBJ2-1	CASSQEGADEQFF	TGTGCCAGCAGCCAAGAAGGGGCGGATGAGCAGTTCTTC
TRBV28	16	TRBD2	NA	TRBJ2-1	CASSLSSGSTYNEQFF	TGTGCCAGCAGTCTCAGTAGCGGGTCGACCTACAATGAGCAGTTCTTC